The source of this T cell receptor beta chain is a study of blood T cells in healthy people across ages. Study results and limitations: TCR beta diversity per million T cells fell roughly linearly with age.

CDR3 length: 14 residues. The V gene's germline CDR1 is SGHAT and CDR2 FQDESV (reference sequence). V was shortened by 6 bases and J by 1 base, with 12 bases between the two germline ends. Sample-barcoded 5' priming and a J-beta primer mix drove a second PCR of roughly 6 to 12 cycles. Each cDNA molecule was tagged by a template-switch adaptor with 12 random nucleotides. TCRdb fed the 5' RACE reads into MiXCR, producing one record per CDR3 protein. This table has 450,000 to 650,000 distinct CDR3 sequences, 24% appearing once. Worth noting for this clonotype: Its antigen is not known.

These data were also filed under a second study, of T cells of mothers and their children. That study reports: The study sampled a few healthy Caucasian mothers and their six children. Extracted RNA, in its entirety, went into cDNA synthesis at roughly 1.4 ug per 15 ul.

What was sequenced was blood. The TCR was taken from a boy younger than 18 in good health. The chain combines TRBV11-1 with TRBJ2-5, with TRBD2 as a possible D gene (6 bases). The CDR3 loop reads CASRRQGLQETQYF. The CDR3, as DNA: TGTGCCAGCAGACGGCAGGGACTCCAAGAGACCCAGTACTTC.